These 18 T cell receptor beta chains were sequenced from one sample in a study of shared clonotypes between healthy human individuals. Here immunoSEQ multiplex PCR was the method, and the copy in TCRdb shows in-frame clones only, minus some. Of some 200,000 clones in the sample, approximately 70% were seen once. The sequenced sample was memory CD4+ T cells sorted from blood. Described subset: CD45RA-negative fraction. These receptors all stem from a young man in good health.

This clone has more than one count but fewer than ten. The rearrangement joins TRBV28 to TRBJ1-3; perhaps TRBD1 as D (5 bases). This CDR3 spans 16 amino acids. Trimming shortened V by 7 bases and J by 3 bases, and 19 bases separated the two germline ends. CDR1 MDHEN and CDR2 SYDVKM come from the germline V gene. Here the CDR3 reads CASMSLLTAFGNTIYF. For the CDR3, the DNA is TGTGCCAGCATGTCGTTGTTGACAGCCTTTGGAAACACCATATATTTT.

The chain is built from TRBV11-2 and TRBJ2-7; tentatively, D is TRBD2 (5 bases). Germline CDR1 reads SGHAT; CDR2 reads FQNNGV. Deletions cut 5 bases from V and 2 bases from J, with 16 bases between. The CDR3 extends over 15 amino acids. The CDR3 nucleotides are TGTGCCAGCAGCCCGATTTCCAGAGGGCCCTACGAGCAGTACTTC. Its protein product is CASSPISRGPYEQYF.

In nucleotides, the CDR3 is TGTGCCAGCAGTGTGGGAGGTAGGAGACTAGCGGGAGACGATGAGCAGTTCTTC. Translation: CASSVGGRRLAGDDEQFF. The chain employs TRBV9 and TRBJ2-1; 12 positions agree with TRBD2. The CDR3 length is 18 residues. Germline assignment: CDR1 SGDLS and CDR2 YYNGEE. Unmatched junction bases numbered 17, after V lost 5 bases and J lost 8 bases. The full variable domain, its missing parts supplied by reference TRBV9 and TRBJ2-1, is DSGVTQTPKHLITATGQRVTLRCSPRSGDLSVYWYQQSLDQGLQFLIQYYNGEERAKGNILERFSAQQFPDLHSELNLSSLELGDSALYFCASSVGGRRLAGDDEQFFGPGTRLTVL.

The chain is built from TRBV2 and TRBJ1-5, with TRBD1 matching over 7 bases. The J segment lost 5 bases and the V segment lost 4 bases, leaving 5 bases of the junction unmatched. Germline lookup yields CDR1 SNHLY and CDR2 FYNNEI. This CDR3 comprises 14 residues. CDR3 sequence (DNA): TGTGCCAGCAGTGGGACAGGAGGTGATCAGCCCCAGCATTTT. As protein: CASSGTGGDQPQHF.

CDR3 DNA sequence: TGTGCCAGCAGCTTGGGTAAGGGCAGGGGCCGCTCTGGGGCCAACGTCCTGACTTTC. This codes for CASSLGKGRGRSGANVLTF. V and J are TRBV11-2 and TRBJ2-6; tentative D call: TRBD1 (6 bases). The CDR3 sequence is 19 residues long. CDR1 and CDR2 from the germline V gene are SGHAT and FQNNGV. V was cut by 3 bases and J by 0 bases, with 18 bases left in between.

The genes are TRBV11-2 and TRBJ1-1, with D unclear. Germline-derived CDR1 and CDR2 are SGHAT and FQNNGV. Trimming took 2 bases from V and 5 from J, leaving 9 bases between them. This CDR3 spans 13 amino acids. The CDR3, as DNA: TGTGCCAGCAGCTTACTTTCGGTGACTGAAGCTTTCTTT. This gives the protein CASSLLSVTEAFF.

This chain uses TRBV28 with TRBJ1-1; D not resolved. The CDR3 runs to 11 residues. V lost 5 bases and J lost 8, with 9 bases in between. Germline CDR1 and CDR2: MDHEN and SYDVKM. CDR3 in DNA: TGTGCCAGCAGTCTGACCCGAGAAGCTTTCTTT. Translating gives CASSLTREAFF.

The chain couples TRBV2 to TRBJ2-1, with 7 nucleotides matching TRBD2. Germline trimming cut 9 bases from V and 9 bases from J; bases unmatched to any gene: 11. The CDR3 covers 13 residues. Germline values: CDR1 SNHLY, CDR2 FYNNEI. This chain's CDR3 is CARGSGIDSEQFF. In nucleotides, the CDR3 is TGTGCCAGGGGGAGCGGGATAGACTCTGAGCAGTTCTTC.

The chain uses TRBV10-3 and TRBJ2-7, with 9 bases fitting TRBD1. The CDR3 is made up of 13 amino acids. Unmatched junction bases numbered 3, after V lost 4 bases and J lost 5 bases. Germline CDR1 reads ENHRY; CDR2 reads SYGVKD. The CDR3 DNA sequence: TGTGCCATCAGTGGAGGACAGGGGAACGAGCAGTACTTC. Translation: CAISGGQGNEQYF.

As for this clone: The sample has other DNA sequences that encode this CDR3 too. The V and J genes are TRBV9 and TRBJ2-7, with TRBD2 as a possible D gene (6 bases). Germline CDR1 reads SGDLS; CDR2 reads YYNGEE. The V gene lost 1 base and the J gene lost 1 base, with 9 bases spanning the gap. The CDR3 has 14 residues. Here the CDR3 reads CASSVTGSSYEQYF. In nucleotides, the CDR3 is TGTGCCAGCAGCGTAACCGGGAGTTCCTACGAGCAGTACTTC.

In this sample, this clone turned up a few times. V and J are TRBV28 and TRBJ1-2, with 11 nucleotides matching TRBD1. This CDR3 region has 16 residues. The J segment lost 7 bases and the V segment lost 2 bases, leaving 9 bases of the junction unmatched. CDR1 and CDR2 from the germline V gene are MDHEN and SYDVKM. CDR3: CASSLAGGQGAVGYTF. The CDR3 region has the DNA TGTGCCAGCAGTTTAGCGGGAGGACAGGGGGCCGTTGGCTACACCTTC.

The V call is TRBV5-1, the J call TRBJ2-3; a possible D gene is TRBD1 (6 bases). Germline values: CDR1 SGHRS, CDR2 YFSETQ. The ends were cut back, 4 bases at V and 0 bases at J, with 9 bases in the middle. The CDR3 sequence is 14 residues long. The CDR3 reads CASSKDSSTDTQYF. CDR3 nucleotides: TGCGCCAGCAGCAAGGACAGCAGCACAGATACGCAGTATTTT.

This chain uses TRBV18 with TRBJ2-3, with 7 bases fitting TRBD1. Per the germline V gene, CDR1 is KGHSH and CDR2 is LQKENI. This CDR3 comprises 15 residues. With V trimmed by 6 bases and J by 1 base, 7 bases remained unmatched. The CDR3 DNA follows: TGTGCCAGCTCGCTCGACAGGGTGGGCACAGATACGCAGTATTTT. Its translation: CASSLDRVGTDTQYF.

The V and J genes are TRBV9 and TRBJ2-1, with no clear D. This CDR3 is 13 amino acids long. V gave up 0 bases and J gave up 8 bases, with 9 bases separating them. Germline V CDR1 and CDR2: SGDLS, YYNGEE. CDR3 region: CASSVEVAYEQFF. The CDR3 DNA follows: TGTGCCAGCAGCGTAGAGGTGGCCTATGAGCAGTTCTTC.

The chain employs TRBV5-5 and TRBJ1-2; possible D gene TRBD1, 5 bases. The CDR3 extends over 15 amino acids. CDR1 and CDR2 from the germline V gene are SGHKS and YYEKEE (reference sequence). Trimming pared 4 bases from V and 7 bases from J, leaving 20 bases between. The CDR3 region has the DNA TGTGCCAGCAGCGGCGGACCAGGGACGCCGTCTGGCTACACCTTC. It is translated as CASSGGPGTPSGYTF.

The chain carries TRBV29-1 and TRBJ2-1; possible D gene TRBD2, 6 bases. The length of the CDR3 is 13 residues. V lost 6 bases to trimming and J lost 5 bases, with 14 bases between them. The germline CDR1 and CDR2 sequences are SQVTM and ANQGSEA. CDR3 DNA sequence: TGCAGCGTGGGGGGTGCGCAAGACAATGAGCAGTTCTTC. Translated: CSVGGAQDNEQFF.

This chain connects TRBV5-1 to TRBJ2-7; no definite D call. V dropped 4 bases and J dropped 1 base, with 9 bases sitting between them. Germline-derived CDR1 and CDR2 are SGHRS and YFSETQ. The CDR3 is 13 amino acids. The CDR3 DNA sequence: TGCGCCAGCAGCAACGTCTTATCCTACGAGCAGTACTTC. Translating gives CASSNVLSYEQYF.

The chain recombines TRBV6-5 with TRBJ1-2, with D tentatively TRBD1 (5 bases). Looked up from germline, CDR1 is MNHEY and CDR2 is SVGAGI. The V end lost 5 bases, the J end lost 8 bases, and 9 bases lay between the germline ends. The CDR3 extends over 11 amino acids. CDR3 coding DNA: TGTGCCAGCAGTCCAGGGCACGGCTACACCTTC. Encoded protein: CASSPGHGYTF.